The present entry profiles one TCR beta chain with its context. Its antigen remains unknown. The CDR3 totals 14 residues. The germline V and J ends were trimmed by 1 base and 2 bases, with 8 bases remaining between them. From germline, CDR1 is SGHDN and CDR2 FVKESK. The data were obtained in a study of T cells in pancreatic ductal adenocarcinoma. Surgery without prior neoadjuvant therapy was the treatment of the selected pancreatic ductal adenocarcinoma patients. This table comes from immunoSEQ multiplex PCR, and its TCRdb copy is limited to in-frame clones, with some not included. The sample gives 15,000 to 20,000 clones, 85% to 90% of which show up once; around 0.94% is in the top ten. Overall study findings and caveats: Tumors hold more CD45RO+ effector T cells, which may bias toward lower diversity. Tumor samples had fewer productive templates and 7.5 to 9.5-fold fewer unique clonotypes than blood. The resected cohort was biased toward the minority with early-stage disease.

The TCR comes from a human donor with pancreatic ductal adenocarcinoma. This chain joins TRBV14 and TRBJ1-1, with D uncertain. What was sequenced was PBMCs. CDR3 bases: TGTGCCAGCAGCCAAGGAGAGTTTAACACTGAAGCTTTCTTT. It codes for CASSQGEFNTEAFF.